A single sample is the source of the 20 T cell receptor beta chains below, sequenced in a study of T cells after yellow fever vaccination. MiXCR, run by TCRdb on the 5' RACE reads, gives a single entry per CDR3 protein. In the table there are around 340,000 distinct CDR3 sequences, about 9.5% of which are singletons. The starting material was PBMCs, obtained on the day of the first yellow fever vaccination. Source of these receptors: a man younger than 35 who received the YFV17D yellow fever vaccine.

This clonotype occurred a few times. The gene calls are TRBV5-4 and TRBJ2-3, with 7 bases lining up with TRBD2. CDR3 length equals 15 residues. Germline V gene data show CDR1 as SGHNT and CDR2 as YYREEE (reference sequence). V dropped 4 bases and J dropped 0; count of bases not matched to a gene: 5. The DNA for the CDR3 is TGTGCCAGCAGCGCGGGGGTCCCGAGCACAGATACGCAGTATTTT. It codes for CASSAGVPSTDTQYF.

This clonotype was seen more than once but under ten times. J is TRBJ1-1 and V is TRBV20-1, with D hard to call. There are 9 residues in the CDR3. CDR1 DFQATT and CDR2 SNEGSKA come from the germline V gene (reference sequence). Deletions cut 5 bases from V and 11 bases from J, with 9 bases between. DNA for the CDR3: TGCAGTGCTGGGGTAGGTGCTTTCTTT. As protein: CSAGVGAFF.

This clonotype appeared a few times. CDR3 sequence reads: CASSPGQNYNSPLHF. The CDR3 nucleotides are TGTGCCAGCAGTCCTGGACAGAACTATAATTCACCCCTCCACTTT. This chain joins TRBV12-3 or TRBV12-4 and TRBJ1-6; perhaps TRBD1 as D (6 bases). The germline V and J ends were trimmed by 5 bases and 3 bases, with 11 bases remaining between them. The CDR3 is 15 amino acids.

There are a few counts of this clonotype. The CDR3 DNA reads as TGTGCCAGCAGCGCCGCCGGGGGTCCCAAAGAGACCCAGTACTTC. It is translated as CASSAAGGPKETQYF. This chain joins TRBV9 and TRBJ2-5, with D perhaps matching TRBD2 (6 bases). Trimming shortened V by 3 bases and J by 3 bases, and 15 bases separated the two germline ends. The CDR3 runs to 15 residues. Germline CDR1 and CDR2: SGDLS and YYNGEE.

The genes are TRBV6-1 and TRBJ2-7; D is perhaps TRBD1 (7 bases). V was trimmed by 5 bases and J by 3 bases, leaving 14 bases between them. Germline CDR1 MNHNS, CDR2 SASEGT. CDR3 length equals 14 residues. CDR3 sequence reads: CASSRQGGNYEQYF. DNA of the CDR3: TGTGCCAGCAGTCGACAGGGAGGCAACTACGAGCAGTACTTC.

CDR3 residues: CASSFPIAGGPPEQFF. The CDR3 coding sequence is TGTGCCAGCAGTTTCCCGATAGCGGGGGGGCCGCCCGAGCAGTTCTTC. V and J are TRBV12-3 or TRBV12-4 and TRBJ2-1, with 11 bases identical to TRBD2. V shed 3 bases, J shed 10 bases, and the junction held 11 bases outside the gene matches. The CDR3 consists of 16 residues.

This clonotype was seen more than once but under ten times. V is TRBV29-1 and J is TRBJ2-1, with D possibly being TRBD1 (6 bases). V dropped 7 bases and J dropped 7 bases, with 17 bases sitting between them. Germline assignment: CDR1 SQVTM and CDR2 ANQGSEA. The CDR3 has 13 residues. The CDR3 sequence is CSAQGSMGNEQFF. The CDR3 DNA sequence: TGCAGCGCCCAGGGGTCCATGGGAAATGAGCAGTTCTTC.

The V call is TRBV5-6, the J call TRBJ2-1, with D hard to call. The CDR3 extends over 18 amino acids. V lost 0 bases and J lost 0, with 16 bases in between. Germline V gene lookup returns CDR1 SGHDT and CDR2 YYEEEE. The CDR3 sequence: CASSLGPGFMSSYNEQFF. As DNA, the CDR3 is TGTGCCAGCAGCTTGGGTCCGGGTTTCATGAGCTCCTACAATGAGCAGTTCTTC.

This clonotype was seen a few times. The chain uses TRBV6-1 and TRBJ2-5, with 11 positions matching TRBD1. The CDR3 extends over 15 amino acids. V trimming: 7 bases; J trimming: 2 bases; junction bases outside the gene matches: 6. Germline CDR1 and CDR2: MNHNS and SASEGT. The CDR3 protein is CASTKGTGGQETQYF. The CDR3 DNA sequence: TGTGCCAGCACTAAAGGGACAGGGGGTCAAGAGACCCAGTACTTC.

The chain recombines TRBV4-3 with TRBJ1-5; D is unresolved. The V and J ends lost 0 bases and 0 bases respectively, with 21 bases between them. Germline lookup yields CDR1 LGHNA and CDR2 YSLEER. The CDR3 has 20 amino acids. The CDR3 region is CASSQDVFVSLPNSNQPQHF. Here the CDR3 DNA reads TGCGCCAGCAGCCAAGACGTTTTCGTCTCCTTGCCGAATAGCAATCAGCCCCAGCATTTT.

This sequence joins TRBV28 and TRBJ2-7; maybe TRBD1 (5 bases). This CDR3 is 15 amino acids long. Trimming removed 2 bases from V and 6 bases from J, with 17 bases in between. The germline CDR1 and CDR2 sequences are MDHEN and SYDVKM. The CDR3: CASSLEPQGPGEQYV. DNA of the CDR3: TGTGCCAGCAGTTTAGAGCCCCAGGGTCCTGGCGAGCAGTACGTC.

V is TRBV7-8 and J is TRBJ2-3, with a possible D match to TRBD1 (5 bases). This CDR3 has 16 residues. Germline V gene sequence: CDR1 SGHVS, CDR2 FQNEAQ. Trimming cost V 3 bases and J 6 bases, with 19 bases left between them. The CDR3 loop is CASSFSPQALMDTQYF. For the CDR3, the DNA is TGTGCCAGCAGCTTCAGCCCACAGGCACTGATGGATACGCAGTATTTT.

This chain uses TRBV12-5 with TRBJ2-1; 7 bases match TRBD1. The CDR3 loop spans 16 amino acids. Unmatched junction bases numbered 9, after V lost 1 base and J lost 6 bases. The V gene's germline CDR1 is LGHNT and CDR2 FRNRAP. The CDR3 region is CASGLASGTAVNEQFF. The CDR3 nucleotides are TGTGCTAGTGGTTTGGCTTCCGGGACAGCCGTCAATGAGCAGTTCTTC.

The sample holds a few counts of this clonotype. The J gene is TRBJ1-2, the V gene TRBV6-2 or TRBV6-3, with D unresolved. The CDR3 consists of 14 residues. Per the germline V gene, CDR1 is MNHEY and CDR2 is SVGEGT. V lost 2 bases, J lost 3 bases, and 10 bases lay in between. The CDR3 reads CASSYDPGDYGYTF. CDR3 nucleotides: TGTGCCAGCAGTTACGATCCCGGAGACTATGGCTACACCTTC.

The chain carries TRBV30 and TRBJ1-1; 12 bases are a match to TRBD1. V was pared by 4 bases and J by 10 bases, with 7 bases of the junction left unmatched. The V gene's germline CDR1 is GTSNPN and CDR2 SVGIG (reference sequence). The CDR3 has 13 amino acids. The CDR3: CAWKGTGGRRAFF. The CDR3 region has the DNA TGTGCCTGGAAAGGGACAGGGGGCCGGCGAGCTTTCTTT.

There are a few counts of this clonotype. The gene calls are TRBV6-5 and TRBJ1-2; D is unresolved. V lost 7 bases and J 3 bases, leaving 15 bases between the germline ends. CDR1 is MNHEY and CDR2 is SVGAGI in the germline V gene. The length of the CDR3 is 14 residues. CDR3 nucleotide sequence: TGTGCCAGCATTACGAATCGGGCACACTATGGCTACACCTTC. The encoded protein is CASITNRAHYGYTF.

Here the CDR3 DNA reads TGTGCCAGCAGCCTTTACAGGGGTCTGTCGGAGACCCAGTACTTC. Encoded protein: CASSLYRGLSETQYF. The chain combines TRBV11-2 with TRBJ2-5, with 7 nucleotides matching TRBD1. CDR3 length: 15 amino acids. Germline-derived CDR1 and CDR2 are SGHAT and FQNNGV. V gave up 5 bases and J gave up 5 bases; unmatched junction bases: 11. The whole variable domain, filled in from reference TRBV11-2 and TRBJ2-5, reads EAGVAQSPRYKIIEKRQSVAFWCNPISGHATLYWYQQILGQGPKLLIQFQNNGVVDDSQLPKDRFSAERLKGVDSTLKIQPAKLEDSAVYLCASSLYRGLSETQYFGPGTRLLVL.

The chain links TRBV7-2 to TRBJ1-3; D is possibly TRBD1 (6 bases). The CDR3 is made up of 15 amino acids. The V and J ends lost 5 bases and 0 bases respectively, with 11 bases between them. The germline V gene has CDR1 SGHTA and CDR2 FQGNSA. The CDR3 nucleotides are TGTGCCAGCAGCCGGACAGAGAGCTCTGGAAACACCATATATTTT. Its protein product is CASSRTESSGNTIYF. The entire variable domain, with the rest obtained from reference TRBV7-2 and TRBJ1-3, is as follows: GAGVSQSPSNKVTEKGKDVELRCDPISGHTALYWYRQSLGQGLEFLIYFQGNSAPDKSGLPSDRFSAERTGGSVSTLTIQRTQQEDSAVYLCASSRTESSGNTIYFGEGSWLTVV.

This clonotype was observed many times. The chain recombines TRBV7-2 with TRBJ1-1; 7 nucleotides align to TRBD1. V gave up 1 base and J gave up 0 bases; unmatched junction bases: 5. Germline CDR1 reads SGHTA; CDR2 reads FQGNSA. The CDR3 spans 16 residues. The CDR3 DNA reads TGTGCCAGCAGCTTAGAAGGGACAGCCATGAACACTGAAGCTTTCTTT. Translated, it gives CASSLEGTAMNTEAFF.

In this sample, this clonotype turned up many times. The chain has TRBV7-9 and TRBJ1-2; D uncertain. The CDR3 loop spans 11 amino acids. Trimming removed 7 bases at V and 7 bases at J, with 10 bases between. The germline gives CDR1 SEHNR, CDR2 FQNEAQ (reference sequence). CDR3 region: CASTSLPGYTF. In nucleotides, the CDR3 is TGTGCCAGCACCTCTCTCCCTGGCTACACCTTC.